Each of the 13 T cell receptor beta chains below was sequenced from the same sample in a study of T cell repertoires in cytomegalovirus infection. These receptors lack a known antigen. In TCRdb, the reads were re-called with MiXCR into one record per CDR3 protein. The repertoire holds approximately 1,000,000 distinct CDR3 sequences, roughly 31% seen once, with roughly 13% in the top ten. Sequenced here: cultured CD8+ T cells from PBMCs, sampled from culture after CMV antigen stimulation. The origin of the receptors is a human donor in good health (CMV status not recorded). Some clones in this sample may be carry-over from other donors' samples.

In its sample, this clonotype was seen a few times. This chain connects TRBV20-1 to TRBJ2-2, with TRBD1 as a possible D gene (6 bases). The CDR3 sequence is 15 residues long. The V end lost 3 bases, the J end lost 0 bases, and 11 bases lay between the germline ends. Germline V CDR1 and CDR2: DFQATT, SNEGSKA (reference sequence). The CDR3 DNA sequence: TGCAGTGCTAGGGACAGACTAACGAACACCGGGGAGCTGTTTTTT. Translated, it gives CSARDRLTNTGELFF.

V gene TRBV2 combines with J gene TRBJ2-2; 9 positions match TRBD1. V dropped 7 bases and J dropped 4; count of bases not matched to a gene: 4. This CDR3 region has 14 residues. CDR1 is SNHLY, CDR2 FYNNEI, per germline. CDR3 loop: CASIQGARTGELFF. The CDR3 coding sequence is TGTGCCAGCATACAGGGGGCCCGCACCGGGGAGCTGTTTTTT.

This clonotype has just a few counts. The rearrangement uses TRBV6-5 and TRBJ2-7; weak D call: TRBD1 (6 bases). CDR3 size: 14 residues. Trimming removed 7 bases at V and 0 bases at J, with 13 bases between. Looked up from germline, CDR1 is MNHEY and CDR2 is SVGAGI. The CDR3 DNA reads as TGTGCCAGCAAGGTGACAGGAGCCTCCTACGAGCAGTACTTC. Translation gives CASKVTGASYEQYF.

The chain couples TRBV24-1 to TRBJ2-3; weak D call: TRBD1 (5 bases). Trimming stripped 2 bases from V and 3 bases from J, with 5 bases between. The germline V gene encodes CDR1 KGHDR and CDR2 SFDVKD. The CDR3 is made up of 13 amino acids. The CDR3 bases are TGTGCCACCAGTGATTCAGGGACAGATACGCAGTATTTT. It encodes CATSDSGTDTQYF.

This clonotype was counted between two and nine times. This rearrangement joins TRBV7-9 to TRBJ1-6; a weak D match, TRBD1 (5 bases). Germline V lookup: CDR1 SEHNR, CDR2 FQNEAQ (reference sequence). This CDR3 region has 12 residues. Between the trimmed V and J ends, which lost 6 bases and 7 bases, there was a span of 7 bases. In DNA form, the CDR3 reads TGTGCCAGCAGACGACAGAATTCACCCCTCCACTTT. It specifies CASRRQNSPLHF.

This clonotype was counted at least ten times. This sequence joins TRBV9 and TRBJ1-5; possible D gene TRBD1, 6 bases. CDR3 size: 16 residues. Germline values: CDR1 SGDLS, CDR2 YYNGEE. The ends were cut back, 3 bases at V and 0 bases at J, with 13 bases in the middle. The chain's CDR3 is CASSAGGGVSNQPQHF. The CDR3 nucleotides are TGTGCCAGCAGCGCCGGAGGGGGGGTTAGCAATCAGCCCCAGCATTTT.

The chain couples TRBV20-1 to TRBJ1-6, with 7 bases that match TRBD1. This CDR3 has 13 residues. The germline V gene encodes CDR1 DFQATT and CDR2 SNEGSKA (reference sequence). Trimming cost V 3 bases and J 6 bases; bases outside gene matches: 2. CDR3 DNA sequence: TGCAGTGCTAGGGGACAGATTAATTCACCCCTCCACTTT. This codes for CSARGQINSPLHF.

This clonotype was found many times. The rearrangement joins TRBV10-3 to TRBJ1-1; 7 bases line up with TRBD1. Germline V gene lookup returns CDR1 ENHRY and CDR2 SYGVKD. V shed 6 bases and J 3 bases; nucleotides not matched to a gene: 10. The CDR3 runs to 15 residues. CDR3 nucleotide sequence: TGTGCCATCAGCCGAGGACAGGAGTATTACACTGAAGCTTTCTTT. This encodes CAISRGQEYYTEAFF.

This clonotype was picked up a small number of times. The genes are TRBV7-6 and TRBJ1-5, with D possibly matching TRBD1 (5 bases). The V and J ends lost 3 bases and 6 bases respectively, with 9 bases between them. The CDR3 has 13 amino acids. Germline lookup yields CDR1 SGHVS and CDR2 FNYEAQ. In nucleotides, the CDR3 is TGTGCCAGCAGCTTTGCGGGACTTCAGCCCCAGCATTTT. Protein product: CASSFAGLQPQHF.

The chain has TRBV4-3 and TRBJ2-1; 9 nucleotides align to TRBD1. The CDR3 has 16 amino acids. Germline lookup yields CDR1 LGHNA and CDR2 YSLEER. V lost 3 bases and J lost 4; bases outside the gene matches: 7. This CDR3 reads CASSHPKGQGYNEQFF. The CDR3 DNA sequence: TGCGCCAGCAGCCACCCTAAGGGACAGGGATACAATGAGCAGTTCTTC.

This chain joins TRBV5-6 and TRBJ2-6; 8 bases match TRBD1. The CDR3 extends over 22 amino acids. Unmatched junction bases numbered 23, after V lost 2 bases and J lost 4 bases. The germline V gene has CDR1 SGHDT and CDR2 YYEEEE. This chain's CDR3 is CASSFGTLSGGAMKGGANVLTF. In nucleotides, the CDR3 is TGTGCCAGCAGCTTTGGGACCTTATCAGGGGGCGCCATGAAAGGGGGGGCCAACGTCCTGACTTTC.

The chain is built from TRBV20-1 and TRBJ2-5; D unclear. Looked up from germline, CDR1 is DFQATT and CDR2 is SNEGSKA (reference sequence). The CDR3 totals 15 residues. V shed 6 bases and J shed 5 bases, with 22 bases lying between them. The CDR3 protein is CSADFAPGALETQYF. In DNA form, the CDR3 reads TGCAGTGCCGACTTTGCCCCGGGCGCTTTGGAGACCCAGTACTTC.

This clonotype was detected only a few times. The chain couples TRBV20-1 to TRBJ2-3; TRBD2 matches 14 bases. Germline values: CDR1 DFQATT, CDR2 SNEGSKA (reference sequence). The CDR3 totals 19 residues. The V and J ends lost 1 base and 6 bases, in that order; junction bases with no gene match: 15. The CDR3 spells CSARASGTSGGRIMDTQYF. CDR3 bases: TGCAGTGCTAGAGCCAGCGGGACTAGCGGGGGAAGGATAATGGATACGCAGTATTTT.